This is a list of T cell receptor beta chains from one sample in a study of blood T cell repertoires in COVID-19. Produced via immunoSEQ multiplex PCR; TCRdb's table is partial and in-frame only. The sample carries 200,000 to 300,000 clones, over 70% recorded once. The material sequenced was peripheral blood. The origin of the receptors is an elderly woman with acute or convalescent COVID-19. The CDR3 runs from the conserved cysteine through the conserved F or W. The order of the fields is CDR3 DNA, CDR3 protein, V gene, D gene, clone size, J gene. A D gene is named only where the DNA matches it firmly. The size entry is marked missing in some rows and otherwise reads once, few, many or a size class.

DNA: TGCGCCAGCAGCTTGGTGGCAGGGTCTGGGAATGAGCAGTTCTTC
CDR3: CASSLVAGSGNEQFF
V: TRBV5-1
D: NA
size: NA
J: TRBJ2-1

DNA: TGTGCCAGCAGAATGGGACAGGGCTACGAGCAGTACTTC
CDR3: CASRMGQGYEQYF
V: TRBV28
D: TRBD1
size: few
J: TRBJ2-7

DNA: TGTGCCAGCAGACTAGCGGGTGATCAAGGAGATACGCAGTATTTT
CDR3: CASRLAGDQGDTQYF
V: TRBV10-3
D: TRBD2
size: NA
J: TRBJ2-3

DNA: TGTGCCAGCCCCGGGCGGGAGGCCCCCTCCTACAATGAGCAGTTCTTC
CDR3: CASPGREAPSYNEQFF
V: TRBV19
D: TRBD2
size: NA
J: TRBJ2-1

DNA: TGTGCCAGCAGCCACTATGTGGGAGGACTAGCGGTCACAGATACGCAGTATTTT
CDR3: CASSHYVGGLAVTDTQYF
V: TRBV3-1/TRBV3-2
D: TRBD2
size: NA
J: TRBJ2-3

DNA: TGTGCCAGCGGGGCGGGAGATTATAGAGATACGCAGTATTTT
CDR3: CASGAGDYRDTQYF
V: TRBV3-1/TRBV3-2
D: TRBD2
size: NA
J: TRBJ2-3

DNA: TGCAGCGCCCTCCCACAGGGGAGCACTGAAGCTTTCTTT
CDR3: CSALPQGSTEAFF
V: TRBV29-1
D: TRBD1
size: few
J: TRBJ1-1

DNA: TGTGCCAGCAGGAGCGGGGGCAGCTCCTACAATGAGCAGTTCTTC
CDR3: CASRSGGSSYNEQFF
V: TRBV6-5
D: TRBD2
size: NA
J: TRBJ2-1

DNA: TGTGCCAGCAACCACAGGGGGGGAGCGCCGGAGACCCAGTACTTC
CDR3: CASNHRGGAPETQYF
V: TRBV7-8
D: NA
size: NA
J: TRBJ2-5

DNA: TGTGCCAGCAGCTCGGACTTCACAGATACGCAGTATTTT
CDR3: CASSSDFTDTQYF
V: TRBV6-5
D: NA
size: NA
J: TRBJ2-3

DNA: TGCAGCGTTGAAGATGCCGCGACTACTAGCTCCTACAATGAGCAGTTCTTC
CDR3: CSVEDAATTSSYNEQFF
V: TRBV29-1
D: NA
size: NA
J: TRBJ2-1

DNA: TGTGCCAGCAGTGTTAGGTCGGACAGGGATACAGATACGCAGTATTTT
CDR3: CASSVRSDRDTDTQYF
V: TRBV6-1
D: TRBD1
size: NA
J: TRBJ2-3

DNA: TGTGCCAGCGAGAACCGGGTCAATGAAAAACTGTTTTTT
CDR3: CASENRVNEKLFF
V: TRBV19
D: NA
size: once
J: TRBJ1-4

DNA: TGTGCCAGCACGGAAAGGGGGAGCGAGCAGTACTTC
CDR3: CASTERGSEQYF
V: TRBV3-1/TRBV3-2
D: NA
size: NA
J: TRBJ2-7

DNA: TGTGCCAGCAGTGCTGACAGGGGTCCCTACGAGCAGTACTTC
CDR3: CASSADRGPYEQYF
V: TRBV25-1
D: TRBD1
size: NA
J: TRBJ2-7

DNA: TGTGCAAGTCGCTTACGAACCCCCCCTAGAGCGGGAGAGAGCTCCTACAATGAGCAGTTCTTC
CDR3: CASRLRTPPRAGESSYNEQFF
V: TRBV12-2
D: NA
size: many
J: TRBJ2-1

DNA: TGTGCCAGCAGCTTGACAGGTCTAGCGGCCTCCTACGAGCAGTACTTC
CDR3: CASSLTGLAASYEQYF
V: TRBV5-4
D: TRBD2
size: NA
J: TRBJ2-7

DNA: TGCAGCGTTCCTACAGGGGGCGCTTTCGACGAGCAGTACTTC
CDR3: CSVPTGGAFDEQYF
V: TRBV29-1
D: TRBD1
size: NA
J: TRBJ2-7

DNA: TGCGCCAGCAGCTTGACAATTTACGAGCAGTACTTC
CDR3: CASSLTIYEQYF
V: TRBV5-1
D: NA
size: NA
J: TRBJ2-7

DNA: TGTGCCACCACCTCCGTGGGCGGGGGCAATGAGCAGTTCTTC
CDR3: CATTSVGGGNEQFF
V: TRBV6-5
D: TRBD2
size: NA
J: TRBJ2-1

DNA: TGTGCCAGTAGTTTTCAGGCTTTCTATAGCAATCAGCCCCAGCATTTT
CDR3: CASSFQAFYSNQPQHF
V: TRBV19
D: NA
size: NA
J: TRBJ1-5

DNA: TGTGCCAGCAGCTTAGGCCCCAGGGGCTACGAGCAGTACTTC
CDR3: CASSLGPRGYEQYF
V: TRBV13
D: NA
size: NA
J: TRBJ2-7

DNA: TGTGCCAGCAACTTAGCGGGAGGGGGAAATGAGCAGTTCTTC
CDR3: CASNLAGGGNEQFF
V: TRBV6-5
D: TRBD2
size: few
J: TRBJ2-1

DNA: TGTGCCAGCAGCCCCCGAGATACGCAGTATTTT
CDR3: CASSPRDTQYF
V: TRBV6-6
D: NA
size: NA
J: TRBJ2-3

DNA: TGTGCCAGTAGCCCCCGGTGGCCCAGGGGGCTGGGACAGCCCCAGCATTTT
CDR3: CASSPRWPRGLGQPQHF
V: TRBV19
D: TRBD1
size: NA
J: TRBJ1-5

DNA: TGTGCCAGCAGCCTAAGTCTAGATACGCAGTATTTT
CDR3: CASSLSLDTQYF
V: TRBV7-2
D: NA
size: NA
J: TRBJ2-3

DNA: TGTGCCATCAGCGACCACAGGGCTCAGCCCCAGCATTTT
CDR3: CAISDHRAQPQHF
V: TRBV10-3
D: NA
size: NA
J: TRBJ1-5

DNA: TGCGCCAGCAGCCCCGACAGATCTAACTATGGCTACACCTTC
CDR3: CASSPDRSNYGYTF
V: TRBV5-1
D: NA
size: NA
J: TRBJ1-2

DNA: TGTGCCAGCAGCTTAGATTGGCGGCTAGCGGGGACTCACCAAGAGACCCAGTACTTC
CDR3: CASSLDWRLAGTHQETQYF
V: TRBV11-2
D: TRBD2
size: NA
J: TRBJ2-5

DNA: TGCGCCAGCATCCCGGGACTAGCGGGATCAAGAGGTGATACGCAGTATTTT
CDR3: CASIPGLAGSRGDTQYF
V: TRBV10-2
D: TRBD2
size: NA
J: TRBJ2-3

DNA: TGTGCCAGTTACGGTATCCCGGGGTCGGACACTGAAGCTTTCTTT
CDR3: CASYGIPGSDTEAFF
V: TRBV28
D: NA
size: NA
J: TRBJ1-1

DNA: TGTGCCAGCAGTTCCGGACAGGAGTTCTACGAGCAGTACTTC
CDR3: CASSSGQEFYEQYF
V: TRBV6-5
D: TRBD1
size: few
J: TRBJ2-7

DNA: TGCGCCAGCAGTGATAGGGACAGGGGACAAGTTGAGCAGTTCTTC
CDR3: CASSDRDRGQVEQFF
V: TRBV10-2
D: TRBD1
size: NA
J: TRBJ2-1

DNA: TGTGCCAGCAGTTCCCTTGGGACTGCTTCCTCCTACGAGCAGTACTTC
CDR3: CASSSLGTASSYEQYF
V: TRBV6-5
D: NA
size: NA
J: TRBJ2-7

DNA: TGTGCCAGCAGCCACAGAACAGGGGGGGGAGCTTTCTTT
CDR3: CASSHRTGGGAFF
V: TRBV7-2
D: TRBD1
size: NA
J: TRBJ1-1

DNA: TGTGCCAGCAGCCCTACTCCCCTCGAGGGCTACACCTTC
CDR3: CASSPTPLEGYTF
V: TRBV7-8
D: NA
size: few
J: TRBJ1-2

DNA: TGTGCCAGTAGTCGGGGGACAGGGGGGATGCCCATGAACACTGAAGCTTTCTTT
CDR3: CASSRGTGGMPMNTEAFF
V: TRBV19
D: TRBD1
size: once
J: TRBJ1-1

DNA: TGTGCCACCAGCAGGGATTCGGGAACCCAGTACTTC
CDR3: CATSRDSGTQYF
V: TRBV15
D: NA
size: NA
J: TRBJ2-5

DNA: TGTGCCAGCAGCTCCCACAGCGGGAGGCCTTCTCCTAGCACAGATACGCAGTATTTT
CDR3: CASSSHSGRPSPSTDTQYF
V: TRBV3-1/TRBV3-2
D: TRBD2
size: NA
J: TRBJ2-3